This T cell receptor beta chain was observed in a study of blood T cells in healthy people across ages. This clonotype was detected ten times or more. Its antigen is still unknown. The second PCR ran about 6 to 12 cycles with a sample-barcoded 5' primer and J-beta primers. Through a template-switch adaptor with 12 random nucleotides, each cDNA molecule received a tag. A single record per CDR3 protein comes from TCRdb applying MiXCR to the 5' RACE reads. The repertoire holds 1 million to 1.2 million distinct CDR3 sequences, with 35% to 45% as singletons. Notes on the study in general: From one million sequenced T cells, diversity estimates were lower bounds. Older age coincided with a roughly linear decline in TCR beta diversity per million T cells.

The V end was cut by 5 bases, the J end by 4 bases, with 13 bases between. The CDR3 covers 14 residues. The clonotype was recovered from a man aged 18 to 29 in good health. The chain is built from TRBV12-3 or TRBV12-4 and TRBJ2-3; D not certain. The sequenced sample consisted of blood. Written as DNA, the CDR3 is TGTGCCAGCAGTCCTCGTAGAACGGCAGATACGCAGTATTTT. Residues: CASSPRRTADTQYF.